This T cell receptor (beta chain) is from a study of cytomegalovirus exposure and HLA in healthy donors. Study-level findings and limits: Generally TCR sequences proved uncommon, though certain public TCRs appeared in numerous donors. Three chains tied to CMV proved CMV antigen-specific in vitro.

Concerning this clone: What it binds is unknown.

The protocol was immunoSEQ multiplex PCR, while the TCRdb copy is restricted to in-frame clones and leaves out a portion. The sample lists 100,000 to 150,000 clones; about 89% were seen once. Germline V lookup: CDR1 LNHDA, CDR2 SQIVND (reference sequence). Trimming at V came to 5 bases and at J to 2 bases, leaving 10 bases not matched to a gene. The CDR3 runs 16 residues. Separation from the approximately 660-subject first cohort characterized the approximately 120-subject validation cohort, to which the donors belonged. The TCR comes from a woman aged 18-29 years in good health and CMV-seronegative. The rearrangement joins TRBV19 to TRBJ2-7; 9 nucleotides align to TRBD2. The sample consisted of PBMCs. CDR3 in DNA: TGTGCCAGTAGTCCCTCCCTCAGCGGGAGGACCTACGAGCAGTACTTC. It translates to CASSPSLSGRTYEQYF.